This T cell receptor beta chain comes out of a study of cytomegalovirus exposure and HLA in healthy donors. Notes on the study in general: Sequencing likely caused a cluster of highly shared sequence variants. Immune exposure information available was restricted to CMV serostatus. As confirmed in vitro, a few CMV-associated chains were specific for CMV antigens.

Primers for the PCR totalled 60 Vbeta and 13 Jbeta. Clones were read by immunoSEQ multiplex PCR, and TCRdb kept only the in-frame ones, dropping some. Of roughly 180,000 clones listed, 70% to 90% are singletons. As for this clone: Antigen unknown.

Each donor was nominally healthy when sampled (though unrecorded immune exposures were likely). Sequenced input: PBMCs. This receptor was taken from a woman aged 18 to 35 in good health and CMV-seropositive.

The CDR3 nucleotides are TGCGCCACGACCTACGGGATCATGAACACTGAAGCTTTCTTT. This sequence encodes CATTYGIMNTEAFF. This chain uses TRBV4-1 with TRBJ1-1; no clear D gene. The CDR3 extends over 14 amino acids. Deletions cut 10 bases from V and 0 bases from J, with 15 bases between. From germline, CDR1 is MGHRA and CDR2 YSYEKL.